These 30 T cell receptor beta chains share one sample of origin, sequenced in a study of cytomegalovirus exposure and HLA in healthy donors. PCR primers comprised 60 Vbeta and 13 Jbeta primers. Assay: immunoSEQ multiplex PCR; the TCRdb copy retains only in-frame clones and omits some. The table records roughly 140,000 clones, more than 65% of them present only once. Source material: PBMCs. These receptors were obtained from a man in his fifties or sixties in good health and CMV-seropositive.

V usage is TRBV28 and J usage is TRBJ2-3, with no clear D. There are 13 residues in the CDR3. The germline V gene encodes CDR1 MDHEN and CDR2 SYDVKM. Trimming took off 2 bases at V and 3 bases at J, with 6 bases between the two ends. The CDR3 protein is CASSLVLTDTQYF. CDR3 nucleotides: TGTGCCAGCAGTTTAGTCCTAACAGATACGCAGTATTTT.

CDR3 region: CASSRTLAGDSVNTGELFF. The CDR3 region has the DNA TGTGCCAGTAGTAGGACACTAGCGGGAGATTCGGTGAACACCGGGGAGCTGTTTTTT. V gene TRBV19 combines with J gene TRBJ2-2; 11 bases align to TRBD2. Germline V gene lookup returns CDR1 LNHDA and CDR2 SQIVND (reference sequence). With 4 bases clipped from V and 1 base from J, the junction kept 11 bases outside the gene matches. The CDR3 length is 19 residues. Together with reference TRBV19 and TRBJ2-2, the CDR3 gives the full variable domain: DGGITQSPKYLFRKEGQNVTLSCEQNLNHDAMYWYRQDPGQGLRLIYYSQIVNDFQKGDIAEGYSVSREKKESFPLTVTSAQKNPTAFYLCASSRTLAGDSVNTGELFFGEGSRLTVL.

The J gene is TRBJ1-2, the V gene TRBV6-1; 7 nucleotides match TRBD1. Trimming removed 10 bases from V and 1 base from J; junction bases left unmatched: 9. This CDR3 contains 14 residues. The germline CDR1 and CDR2 sequences are MNHNS and SASEGT. The CDR3 nucleotides read TGTGCCACCGAGCTAAACAGGGGTAACTATGGCTACACCTTC. The encoded protein is CATELNRGNYGYTF.

The chain employs TRBV11-2 and TRBJ2-5, with TRBD1 as a possible D gene (6 bases). Per germline, CDR1 SGHAT and CDR2 FQNNGV. The CDR3 runs to 15 residues. The germline V and J ends were trimmed by 1 base and 2 bases, with 11 bases remaining between them. The CDR3 loop is CASSLGGGVQETQYF. The DNA of the CDR3 is TGTGCCAGCAGCTTAGGAGGGGGAGTACAAGAGACCCAGTACTTC.

The J gene is TRBJ2-7, the V gene TRBV6-4; TRBD2 might be the D (6 bases). V was clipped by 9 bases and J by 0 bases, with 12 bases between them. The germline CDR1 and CDR2 sequences are MRHNA and SNTAGT. There are 13 residues in the CDR3. This CDR3 reads CARGAGRSYEQYF. CDR3 coding DNA: TGTGCCAGGGGAGCGGGCCGCTCCTACGAGCAGTACTTC.

As to this clone: The sample contains more than one DNA sequence encoding this CDR3. This chain uses TRBV5-1 with TRBJ2-5; D gene unclear. Germline V gives CDR1 SGHRS, CDR2 YFSETQ. The V and J ends lost 2 bases and 4 bases respectively, with 3 bases between them. There are 11 residues in the CDR3. The CDR3 loop is CASSFRETQYF. The CDR3 bases are TGCGCCAGCAGCTTTCGAGAGACCCAGTACTTC.

V gene TRBV6-5 combines with J gene TRBJ1-1, with TRBD1 matching over 9 bases. CDR1 MNHEY and CDR2 SVGAGI come from the germline V gene. The J segment lost 3 bases and the V segment lost 2 bases, leaving 7 bases of the junction unmatched. The CDR3 is 16 residues long. CDR3 sequence reads: CASSYRTGDRDTEAFF. CDR3 DNA: TGTGCCAGCAGTTACAGGACAGGGGATAGGGACACTGAAGCTTTCTTT.

V usage is TRBV6-4 and J usage is TRBJ2-1; 8 nucleotides align to TRBD1. Germline V lookup: CDR1 MRHNA, CDR2 SNTAGT. This CDR3 has 15 residues. V dropped 8 bases and J dropped 0; count of bases not matched to a gene: 6. CDR3: CASGRQGSSYNEQFF. In DNA, the CDR3 is TGTGCCAGCGGGAGACAGGGGAGCTCCTACAATGAGCAGTTCTTC.

There are a few counts of this clone. The chain uses TRBV28 and TRBJ2-1; a possible D gene is TRBD2 (6 bases). V was pared by 5 bases and J by 3 bases, with 14 bases between. Per germline, CDR1 MDHEN and CDR2 SYDVKM. CDR3 size: 15 residues. The DNA of the CDR3 is TGTGCCAGCAGTATTGACCCGGGAGACTACAATGAGCAGTTCTTC. Translated: CASSIDPGDYNEQFF.

V gene TRBV19 combines with J gene TRBJ2-5, with 11 bases fitting TRBD2. Germline CDR1 and CDR2: LNHDA and SQIVND (reference sequence). CDR3 size: 16 residues. Losses at the gene ends were 3 bases for V and 5 bases for J; bases not matched to a gene: 8. CDR3 in amino acids: CASSMVGTSGGETQYF. DNA of the CDR3: TGTGCCAGTAGTATGGTCGGGACTAGCGGAGGGGAGACCCAGTACTTC.

The V gene is TRBV5-1, the J gene TRBJ2-5; no reliable D call. CDR3 length equals 14 residues. V lost 0 bases and J lost 1, with 7 bases in between. Germline-derived CDR1 and CDR2 are SGHRS and YFSETQ. The CDR3 nucleotides are TGCGCCAGCAGCTTGGCGCCTACCCAAGAGACCCAGTACTTC. Translation gives CASSLAPTQETQYF.

The J gene is TRBJ2-7, the V gene TRBV15, with D perhaps TRBD2 (5 bases). The V end was cut by 0 bases, the J end by 4 bases, with 10 bases between. The CDR3 covers 14 residues. From germline, CDR1 is LNHNV and CDR2 YYDKDF (reference sequence). The DNA for the CDR3 is TGTGCCACCAGCAGAGATCTGTTAGCGTACGAGCAGTACTTC. This gives the protein CATSRDLLAYEQYF.

The sample holds one count of this clone. V and J are TRBV27 and TRBJ2-7; TRBD2 might be the D (7 bases). V was shortened by 5 bases and J by 2 bases, with 13 bases between the two germline ends. CDR1 MNHEY and CDR2 SMNVEV come from the germline V gene (reference sequence). The CDR3 is made up of 14 amino acids. The CDR3 bases are TGTGCCAGCAGTCGCGGGGGCCAGCCCTACGAGCAGTACTTC. Residues: CASSRGGQPYEQYF.

The rearrangement joins TRBV19 to TRBJ2-7; 11 nucleotides line up with TRBD1. The CDR3 extends over 14 amino acids. V gave up 9 bases and J gave up 3 bases; unmatched junction bases: 7. Germline V gene lookup returns CDR1 LNHDA and CDR2 SQIVND (reference sequence). CDR3 nucleotide sequence: TGTGCCAGCCGAACCGGGACAGGGGGCTACGAGCAGTACTTC. Protein product: CASRTGTGGYEQYF. The whole variable domain, filled in from reference TRBV19 and TRBJ2-7, reads DGGITQSPKYLFRKEGQNVTLSCEQNLNHDAMYWYRQDPGQGLRLIYYSQIVNDFQKGDIAEGYSVSREKKESFPLTVTSAQKNPTAFYLCASRTGTGGYEQYFGPGTRLTVT.

The chain recombines TRBV5-1 with TRBJ2-1; TRBD2 aligns across 8 bases. This CDR3 comprises 15 residues. J was trimmed by 5 bases and V by 1 base; bases with no gene match: 5. Germline V gene lookup returns CDR1 SGHRS and CDR2 YFSETQ. The CDR3 sequence: CASSLREGPDNEQFF. For the CDR3, the DNA is TGCGCCAGCAGCTTGCGGGAGGGCCCGGACAATGAGCAGTTCTTC. Filled out from reference TRBV5-1 and TRBJ2-1, the complete variable domain reads KAGVTQTPRYLIKTRGQQVTLSCSPISGHRSVSWYQQTPGQGLQFLFEYFSETQRNKGNFPGRFSGRQFSNSRSEMNVSTLELGDSALYLCASSLREGPDNEQFFGPGTRLTVL.

The rearrangement links TRBV6-1 to TRBJ2-3, with 9 bases that match TRBD1. Per germline, CDR1 MNHNS and CDR2 SASEGT. The ends lost 3 bases at V and 6 bases at J; junction bases unmatched: 7. This CDR3 has 15 residues. As DNA, the CDR3 is TGTGCCAGCAGTGACTTTGGACAGGGGAGGGATACGCAGTATTTT. Its translation is CASSDFGQGRDTQYF.

This sequence joins TRBV10-1 and TRBJ2-3; D not certain. CDR1 is WNHNN, CDR2 SYGVQD, per germline (reference sequence). The CDR3 contains 13 residues. V was pared by 8 bases and J by 4 bases, with 13 bases between. The DNA for the CDR3 is TGCGCCAGCGCTCCGTGGCCCGCAGATACGCAGTATTTT. Translated: CASAPWPADTQYF.

This CDR3 is CASTLPGTDTQYF. As DNA, the CDR3 is TGTGCCAGCACACTCCCGGGGACAGATACGCAGTATTTT. The chain has TRBV6-5 and TRBJ2-3; a weak D match, TRBD2 (5 bases). CDR3 size: 13 residues. V lost 7 bases and J lost 3, with 11 bases in between. In germline, CDR1 is MNHEY, CDR2 SVGAGI.

The genes are TRBV7-9 and TRBJ1-4, with 11 bases fitting TRBD1. CDR1 SEHNR and CDR2 FQNEAQ come from the germline V gene (reference sequence). This CDR3 has 16 amino acids. Losses at the gene ends were 4 bases for V and 2 bases for J; bases not matched to a gene: 3. The CDR3 protein is CASSSGTGGTNEKLFF. CDR3 DNA: TGTGCCAGCAGCTCCGGGACAGGGGGGACTAATGAAAAACTGTTTTTT.

This chain links TRBV14 with TRBJ1-4; 11 nucleotides align to TRBD1. With V trimmed by 4 bases and J by 7 bases, 8 bases remained unmatched. The V gene's germline CDR1 is SGHDN and CDR2 FVKESK. CDR3 length equals 16 residues. CDR3 nucleotide sequence: TGTGCCAGCAGCCTCTTTGGACAGGGGGCAGGTGAAAAACTGTTTTTT. It translates to CASSLFGQGAGEKLFF.

This clone was seen once. Here the CDR3 reads CASSYGRGNQPQHF. The CDR3 region has the DNA TGTGCCAGCAGTTACGGGCGGGGGAATCAGCCCCAGCATTTT. The V call is TRBV6-5, the J call TRBJ1-5; possible D gene TRBD1, 5 bases. The CDR3 sequence is 14 residues long. The V and J ends lost 2 bases and 4 bases respectively, with 9 bases between them. Germline CDR1 is MNHEY and CDR2 is SVGAGI.

This clone was found a few times. The gene calls are TRBV27 and TRBJ1-5; D unresolved. This CDR3 comprises 16 residues. The germline CDR1 and CDR2 sequences are MNHEY and SMNVEV (reference sequence). The V end was cut by 4 bases, the J end by 0 bases, with 13 bases between. The CDR3 spells CASSSGPGYSNQPQHF. The CDR3 DNA follows: TGTGCCAGCAGTTCTGGACCGGGATATAGCAATCAGCCCCAGCATTTT.

The chain employs TRBV5-1 and TRBJ2-3; TRBD2 agrees at 8 bases. The germline gives CDR1 SGHRS, CDR2 YFSETQ. The J segment lost 3 bases and the V segment lost 0 bases, leaving 6 bases of the junction unmatched. The CDR3 is 16 amino acids. The CDR3: CASSLAPGGPTDTQYF. The DNA for the CDR3 is TGCGCCAGCAGCTTGGCCCCGGGAGGGCCGACAGATACGCAGTATTTT.

The chain carries TRBV27 and TRBJ1-2; D is possibly TRBD1 (5 bases). Germline assignment: CDR1 MNHEY and CDR2 SMNVEV (reference sequence). V dropped 0 bases and J dropped 0 bases, with 5 bases sitting between them. This CDR3 is built from 14 residues. The CDR3 DNA follows: TGTGCCAGCAGTTTATCACAGGCTAACTATGGCTACACCTTC. Translating it yields CASSLSQANYGYTF.

The chain recombines TRBV7-9 with TRBJ1-3, with TRBD1 matching over 9 bases. The CDR3 is 15 residues long. V shed 4 bases, J shed 0 bases, and the junction held 1 base outside the gene matches. The germline V gene has CDR1 SEHNR and CDR2 FQNEAQ (reference sequence). CDR3 DNA sequence: TGTGCCAGCAGCTGGACAGGGGCCTCTGGAAACACCATATATTTT. Residues: CASSWTGASGNTIYF.

This clone was observed once. CDR3 region: CASGPGQGSNEQYF. The CDR3 nucleotides read TGTGCTAGTGGTCCGGGACAGGGGAGCAACGAGCAGTACTTC. The J gene is TRBJ2-7, the V gene TRBV12-5, with TRBD1 matching over 10 bases. This CDR3 region has 14 residues. V gave up 5 bases and J gave up 5 bases; unmatched junction bases: 6. Germline loops: CDR1 LGHNT, CDR2 FRNRAP. Using reference TRBV12-5 and TRBJ2-7 for the parts outside the CDR3, the full variable domain is DARVTQTPRHKVTEMGQEVTMRCQPILGHNTVFWYRQTMMQGLELLAYFRNRAPLDDSGMPKDRFSAEMPDATLATLKIQPSEPRDSAVYFCASGPGQGSNEQYFGPGTRLTVT.

This chain links TRBV5-1 with TRBJ2-1, with a tentative D call TRBD2 (7 bases). The germline V gene has CDR1 SGHRS and CDR2 YFSETQ. With 6 bases removed from V and 6 bases from J, the gap between germline ends came to 13 bases. The CDR3 contains 13 residues. The CDR3 DNA follows: TGCGCCAGCACCCGGGGGGCTCTCAATGAGCAGTTCTTC. It is translated as CASTRGALNEQFF. The complete variable domain, with remaining parts taken from reference TRBV5-1 and TRBJ2-1, reads KAGVTQTPRYLIKTRGQQVTLSCSPISGHRSVSWYQQTPGQGLQFLFEYFSETQRNKGNFPGRFSGRQFSNSRSEMNVSTLELGDSALYLCASTRGALNEQFFGPGTRLTVL.

The J gene is TRBJ2-6, the V gene TRBV7-6, with a possible D match to TRBD1 (5 bases). V lost 2 bases, J lost 4 bases, and 18 bases lay in between. CDR1 is SGHVS and CDR2 is FNYEAQ in the germline V gene. This CDR3 region has 18 residues. CDR3 amino acids: CASSLWAGHFSGANVLTF. CDR3 in DNA: TGTGCCAGCAGCTTATGGGCAGGGCACTTTTCCGGGGCCAACGTCCTGACTTTC.

The rearrangement uses TRBV5-1 and TRBJ2-3; 10 bases are a match to TRBD2. Germline CDR1 reads SGHRS; CDR2 reads YFSETQ. V gave up 5 bases and J gave up 3 bases; unmatched junction bases: 6. The CDR3 loop spans 15 amino acids. As DNA, the CDR3 is TGCGCCAGCAGACAAAGCGGGAGGGCAACAGATACGCAGTATTTT. Its translation: CASRQSGRATDTQYF.

The V gene is TRBV5-1, the J gene TRBJ2-5; 9 nucleotides line up with TRBD1. Germline values: CDR1 SGHRS, CDR2 YFSETQ. The CDR3 covers 15 residues. With 0 bases clipped from V and 4 bases from J, the junction kept 4 bases outside the gene matches. The CDR3 coding sequence is TGCGCCAGCAGCTTGGAGGGACAGGGTCGAGAGACCCAGTACTTC. Protein product: CASSLEGQGRETQYF.